The subject of this entry is one T cell receptor (beta chain). Trimming removed 5 bases from V and 4 bases from J, with 24 bases in between. Germline CDR1 MNHNY, CDR2 SVGAGI (reference sequence). The CDR3 is made up of 18 amino acids. The data derive from a study of blood T cell repertoires in COVID-19. Study-level information: Spain, Italy and the United States supplied samples that represented acute and convalescent COVID-19. PBMCs, B-cell-depleted T cells, or T cells provided the cDNA or gDNA that made up the material.

Authors' methods: Reference gene primer amplification gave estimated nucleated cell counts. The repertoire was sequenced with immunoSEQ multiplex PCR; TCRdb's copy has only in-frame clones and lacks some. V and J calls and clone size are given by that table; D and trimming were obtained from the DNA. This sample has just under 50,000 clones; about 82% occur once, and the top ten carry about 14%. Sequencing used peripheral blood. The chain uses TRBV6-6 and TRBJ1-3, with D maybe TRBD1 (5 bases). This clonotype was sampled from a human donor in a cohort sampled during active COVID-19. In DNA, the CDR3 is TGTGCCAGCAGTCTCAATGCGGTAAGAGGCGACAGAGGAAACACCATATATTTT. Translation gives CASSLNAVRGDRGNTIYF.